The entry that follows covers one T cell receptor (beta chain) sequence. This sample stems from a study of cytomegalovirus exposure and HLA in healthy donors. In the PCR, 60 Vbeta and 13 Jbeta primers were used. Method: immunoSEQ multiplex PCR; TCRdb's copy keeps in-frame clones and lacks some. The table records tens of thousands of clones, roughly 80% of them present only once. V was clipped by 8 bases and J by 0 bases, with 11 bases between them. Germline-derived CDR1 and CDR2 are MNHNY and SVGAGI (reference sequence). This CDR3 has 14 amino acids. This receptor was taken from a woman in her thirties or forties in good health and CMV-seropositive. The chain recombines TRBV6-6 with TRBJ2-1; a possible D gene is TRBD2 (5 bases). The sequencing input was PBMCs. The CDR3 spells CASSGSSSYNEQFF. The CDR3 DNA reads TGTGCCAGCTCGGGGTCAAGCTCCTACAATGAGCAGTTCTTC.